One and the same sample provided the 18 T cell receptor beta chains below, sequenced in a study of cytomegalovirus exposure and HLA in healthy donors (dated by TCRdb to about 2017). Libraries were built with the immunoSEQ multiplex PCR assay. The multiplex PCR relied on a mix of 60 forward primers for TCR Vbeta segments and 13 reverse primers for TCR Jbeta segments. What TCRdb holds here is the immuneACCESS table cut down to in-frame rearrangements. Part of the clones is not present; checked against another copy, under half of the missing clones reflect an unresolved V gene, and the others are unexplained. This sample has 150,000 to 200,000 clones in its table, and over 75% of those were observed once. The ten largest clones represent under 1.5% of the sample. Sequenced input: PBMCs. The receptor source for this set is a woman aged 30 to 39 in good health and CMV-seronegative.

This clone came up a few times. The V call is TRBV30, the J call TRBJ1-2, with D tentatively TRBD1 (5 bases). CDR1 is GTSNPN, CDR2 SVGIG, per germline (reference sequence). Trimming cost V 3 bases and J 6 bases, with 11 bases left between them. The CDR3 contains 12 residues. The CDR3 here is CAWSGRGDGYTF. CDR3 nucleotides: TGTGCCTGGAGCGGACGGGGGGATGGCTACACCTTC.

The rearrangement joins TRBV2 to TRBJ2-7; maybe TRBD2 (5 bases). The V end was cut by 8 bases, the J end by 3 bases, with 11 bases between. This CDR3 contains 12 residues. Per the germline V gene, CDR1 is SNHLY and CDR2 is FYNNEI. This chain's CDR3 is CASSAVYYEQYF. DNA for the CDR3: TGTGCCAGCTCAGCGGTCTACTACGAGCAGTACTTC.

The chain couples TRBV10-3 to TRBJ1-5; tentative D call: TRBD1 (5 bases). This CDR3 region has 13 residues. Germline V gene sequence: CDR1 ENHRY, CDR2 SYGVKD. V lost 4 bases, J lost 4 bases, and 8 bases lay in between. The CDR3 coding sequence is TGTGCCATCAGTGTGGAGGGGAATCAGCCCCAGCATTTT. As protein: CAISVEGNQPQHF.

The chain is built from TRBV27 and TRBJ1-1, with 7 positions matching TRBD1. The J segment lost 7 bases and the V segment lost 7 bases, leaving 12 bases of the junction unmatched. Germline V gene lookup returns CDR1 MNHEY and CDR2 SMNVEV (reference sequence). The CDR3 has 14 residues. CDR3 sequence: CASIKRQGVGEAFF. The CDR3 nucleotides read TGTGCCAGCATCAAACGACAGGGCGTAGGTGAAGCTTTCTTT.

The chain combines TRBV4-2 with TRBJ2-7; D unresolved. Per the germline V gene, CDR1 is LGHNA and CDR2 is YNFKEQ. V was pared by 0 bases and J by 0 bases, with 12 bases between. The CDR3 spans 16 residues. The CDR3 DNA sequence: TGTGCCAGCAGCCAAGATCGTGCCTCGGGCTCCTACGAGCAGTACTTC. This translates into CASSQDRASGSYEQYF.

This clone was observed a handful of times. The CDR3 reads CASSVRAGGPDTQYF. The CDR3, as DNA: TGTGCCAGCAGTGTGAGAGCGGGGGGGCCCGATACGCAGTATTTT. The V gene is TRBV6-1, the J gene TRBJ2-3; 10 bases are shared with TRBD2. The V gene's germline CDR1 is MNHNS and CDR2 SASEGT. Unmatched junction bases numbered 7, after V lost 4 bases and J lost 6 bases. The CDR3 runs 15 residues.

The chain employs TRBV7-8 and TRBJ2-1, with 11 bases matching TRBD2. V gave up 5 bases and J gave up 2 bases; unmatched junction bases: 2. This CDR3 region has 15 residues. CDR1 and CDR2 (germline): SGHVS, FQNEAQ. The CDR3 loop reads CASSRSGGAYNEQFF. DNA of the CDR3: TGTGCCAGCAGCCGTAGCGGGGGGGCCTACAATGAGCAGTTCTTC.

The J gene is TRBJ1-1, the V gene TRBV9; D is possibly TRBD1 (6 bases). The germline V gene has CDR1 SGDLS and CDR2 YYNGEE. The germline V and J ends were trimmed by 4 bases and 8 bases, with 15 bases remaining between them. The CDR3 is 13 residues long. The CDR3 region is CASSPTPGTEAFF. The CDR3 DNA reads as TGTGCCAGCAGCCCCACCCCGGGGACAGAAGCTTTCTTT.

With regard to this clone: The CDR3 does not close with the conserved phenylalanine or tryptophan, likely indicating a read error. The DNA is left out, because the CDR3 cannot be placed on it with certainty; the CDR3 is given as TCRdb lists it. V gene TRBV4-2 combines with J gene TRBJ1-2; the table's D gene call, TRBD1, was not cross checked with the DNA. The CDR3 adds up to 12 amino acids, both ends counted. The germline gives CDR1 LGHNA, CDR2 YNFKEQ. The CDR3 sequence: CASSQEWGRGPS.

The CDR3 DNA reads as TGTGCCAGCATCAAAGGGGGGGGTGGCTACACCTTC. Its translation: CASIKGGGGYTF. This sequence joins TRBV28 and TRBJ1-2, with D perhaps TRBD1 (6 bases). Germline loops: CDR1 MDHEN, CDR2 SYDVKM. The CDR3 spans 12 residues. V shed 7 bases and J shed 7 bases, with 13 bases lying between them.

This chain uses TRBV9 with TRBJ2-2; D is possibly TRBD2 (6 bases). Per germline, CDR1 SGDLS and CDR2 YYNGEE. Trimming removed 4 bases from V and 2 bases from J, with 9 bases in between. The CDR3 is made up of 14 amino acids. DNA of the CDR3: TGTGCCAGCAGCTTTAGCGGAAACACCGGGGAGCTGTTTTTT. Translation gives CASSFSGNTGELFF. Full variable domain (remainder filled in from reference TRBV9 and TRBJ2-2): DSGVTQTPKHLITATGQRVTLRCSPRSGDLSVYWYQQSLDQGLQFLIQYYNGEERAKGNILERFSAQQFPDLHSELNLSSLELGDSALYFCASSFSGNTGELFFGEGSRLTVL.

The chain is built from TRBV6-5 and TRBJ1-5; maybe TRBD1 (5 bases). CDR3 length: 14 amino acids. Looked up from germline, CDR1 is MNHEY and CDR2 is SVGAGI. V dropped 7 bases and J dropped 6 bases, with 16 bases sitting between them. The CDR3: CASNQGASGQPQHF. The CDR3 nucleotides are TGTGCCAGCAACCAGGGCGCCTCCGGTCAGCCCCAGCATTTT.

This chain links TRBV5-4 with TRBJ2-1; 8 bases agree with TRBD1. Germline CDR1 is SGHNT and CDR2 is YYREEE (reference sequence). V lost 4 bases, J lost 2 bases, and 5 bases stayed unmatched. The CDR3 consists of 15 residues. CDR3: CASSIDRGAYNEQFF. As DNA, the CDR3 is TGTGCCAGCAGCATAGACAGGGGCGCCTACAATGAGCAGTTCTTC.

The chain uses TRBV18 and TRBJ1-2, with D maybe TRBD1 (6 bases). Trimming pared 3 bases from V and 5 bases from J, leaving 13 bases between. CDR1 is KGHSH and CDR2 is LQKENI in the germline V gene. This CDR3 has 14 residues. This CDR3 is CASSPGRGGYGYTF. Here the CDR3 DNA reads TGTGCCAGCTCACCGGGCAGGGGAGGGTATGGCTACACCTTC.

The CDR3 protein is CASSEGAGRNYGYTF. CDR3 nucleotide sequence: TGTGCCAGCAGTGAAGGGGCAGGGCGAAACTATGGCTACACCTTC. The J gene is TRBJ1-2, the V gene TRBV6-1; a weak D match, TRBD1 (5 bases). Trimming pared 1 base from V and 2 bases from J, leaving 11 bases between. The germline CDR1 and CDR2 sequences are MNHNS and SASEGT. The length of the CDR3 is 15 residues.

V gene TRBV2 combines with J gene TRBJ2-2; D is ambiguous. V lost 9 bases and J 5 bases, leaving 10 bases between the germline ends. The CDR3 spans 12 residues. CDR1 is SNHLY and CDR2 is FYNNEI in the germline V gene. CDR3 nucleotides: TGTGCCAGTCGGATCAGGACCGGGGAGCTGTTTTTT. It yields the protein CASRIRTGELFF. Supplemented by reference TRBV2 and TRBJ2-2, the full variable domain reads EPEVTQTPSHQVTQMGQEVILRCVPISNHLYFYWYRQILGQKVEFLVSFYNNEISEKSEIFDDQFSVERPDGSNFTLKIRSTKLEDSAMYFCASRIRTGELFFGEGSRLTVL.

The V gene is TRBV4-1, the J gene TRBJ2-3; 9 bases fit TRBD1. Germline lookup yields CDR1 MGHRA and CDR2 YSYEKL. The trim removed 3 bases at V and 5 bases at J, leaving 3 bases unmatched. The CDR3 extends over 14 amino acids. The CDR3 here is CASSQPTGGDTQYF. CDR3 DNA sequence: TGCGCCAGCAGCCAGCCGACAGGGGGAGATACGCAGTATTTT.

In DNA form, the CDR3 reads TGCGCCAGCAGCCCCTTCAGGACAGGGGGCGCATGGACTGAAGCTTTCTTT. Translated: CASSPFRTGGAWTEAFF. The rearrangement uses TRBV5-1 and TRBJ1-1, with TRBD1 matching 11 bases. Germline V gene sequence: CDR1 SGHRS, CDR2 YFSETQ. The CDR3 contains 17 residues. The J segment lost 5 bases and the V segment lost 4 bases, leaving 13 bases of the junction unmatched. The variable domain in full, with the rest retrieved from reference TRBV5-1 and TRBJ1-1, is KAGVTQTPRYLIKTRGQQVTLSCSPISGHRSVSWYQQTPGQGLQFLFEYFSETQRNKGNFPGRFSGRQFSNSRSEMNVSTLELGDSALYLCASSPFRTGGAWTEAFFGQGTRLTVV.